This T cell receptor (beta chain) derives from a study of blood T cell repertoires in COVID-19. Authors' processing steps: By means of reference gene primer amplification, nucleated cell counts were estimated. Produced via immunoSEQ multiplex PCR; TCRdb's table is partial and in-frame only. V and J calls and clone size are those listed in that table; D and trimming were worked out from the DNA. Among some 270,000 clones, around 90% were seen once, and the ten largest hold over 4%. Participant ages covered about 18 to 95 years across some 25 US areas. Unmatched junction bases numbered 17, after V lost 1 base and J lost 6 bases. The CDR3 contains 20 residues. Looked up from germline, CDR1 is MNHNS and CDR2 is SASEGT.

The specimen sequenced was PBMCs or T cells enriched from blood (not recorded which). This receptor was obtained from a woman aged 25 to 39 with acute COVID-19. This chain connects TRBV6-1 to TRBJ2-1; the match to TRBD2 covers 11 bases. CDR3: CASSEVRSFLAGGRRNEQFF. The CDR3 DNA is TGTGCCAGCAGTGAAGTCCGAAGTTTTTTAGCGGGAGGGCGACGCAATGAGCAGTTCTTC.